The source of this T cell receptor (beta chain) is a study of T cells after yellow fever vaccination. Study-level results: A minor fraction of clonotypes spanned both CD4 and CD8 compartments. The booster saw the reappearance of most primary-vaccination clones (roughly 95% CD4, almost 90% CD8).

This clonotype was recorded a few times. Its antigen is currently unknown. Each CDR3 protein is one row after TCRdb ran MiXCR on the 5' RACE reads. The sample carries about 430,000 distinct CDR3 sequences, around 20% recorded once. Per germline, CDR1 SQVTM and CDR2 ANQGSEA. V was clipped by 4 bases and J by 5 bases, with 17 bases between them. This CDR3 comprises 14 residues. The material was PBMCs, obtained before the yellow fever booster vaccination. This chain uses TRBV29-1 with TRBJ1-2; D remains unclear. The TCR originated in a man between 18 and 35 years old who received the YFV17D yellow fever vaccine. CDR3 nucleotide sequence: TGCAGCGTTGTGTTGATGGGCAGAAAGTATGGCTACACCTTC. The encoded protein is CSVVLMGRKYGYTF.